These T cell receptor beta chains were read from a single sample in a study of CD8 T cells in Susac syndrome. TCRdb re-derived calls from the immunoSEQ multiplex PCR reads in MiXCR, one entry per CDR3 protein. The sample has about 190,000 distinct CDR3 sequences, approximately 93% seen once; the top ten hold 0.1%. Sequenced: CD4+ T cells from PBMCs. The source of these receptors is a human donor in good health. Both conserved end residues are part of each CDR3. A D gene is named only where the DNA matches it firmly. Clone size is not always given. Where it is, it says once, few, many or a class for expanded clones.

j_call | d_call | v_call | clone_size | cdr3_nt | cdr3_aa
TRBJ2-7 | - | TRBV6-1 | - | TGTGCCAGCAGTGAACTACGCACAGGGGAGCAGTACTTC | CASSELRTGEQYF
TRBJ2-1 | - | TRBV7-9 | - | TGTGCCAGCAACCGCGTTTCCTACAATGAGCAGTTCTTC | CASNRVSYNEQFF
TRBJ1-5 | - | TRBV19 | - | TGTGCCAGTAGTATCGGCAGGCTCAATCAGCCCCAGCATTTT | CASSIGRLNQPQHF
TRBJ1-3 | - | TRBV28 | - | TGTGCCAGCCAAAATGGAGGATACTCTGGAAACACCATATATTTT | CASQNGGYSGNTIYF
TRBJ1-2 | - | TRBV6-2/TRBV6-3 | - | TGTGCCAGCAGGGACAGCGGCGGCTACACCTTC | CASRDSGGYTF
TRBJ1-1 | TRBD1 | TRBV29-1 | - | TGCAGCGTTGATAGGAGACAGGGAGACACTGAAGCTTTCTTT | CSVDRRQGDTEAFF
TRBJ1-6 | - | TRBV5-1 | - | TGCGCCAGCAGCTCCCTTTTGCAGGGTGGTAATTCACCCCTCCACTTT | CASSSLLQGGNSPLHF
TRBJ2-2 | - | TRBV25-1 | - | TGTGCCAGCAGTTACGGAGACGCGAACACCGGGGAGCTGTTTTTT | CASSYGDANTGELFF
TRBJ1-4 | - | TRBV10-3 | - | TGTGCCATCAGTGAGTCTAGGGGTTTTAATGAAAAACTGTTTTTT | CAISESRGFNEKLFF
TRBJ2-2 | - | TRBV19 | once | TGTGCCAGTAGTTCCGGGCCTTACACCGGGGAGCTGTTTTTT | CASSSGPYTGELFF
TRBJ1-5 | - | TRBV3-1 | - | TGTGCCAGCAGCCAGCTGGGGGTAAATCAGCCCCAGCATTTT | CASSQLGVNQPQHF
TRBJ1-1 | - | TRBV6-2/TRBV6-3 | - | TGTGCCAGCGACCCTGCGGGGTTGACTGAAGCTTTCTTT | CASDPAGLTEAFF
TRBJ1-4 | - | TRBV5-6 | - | TGTGCCAGCAGCGCAGACCAGGGACGAACTGAAAAACTGTTTTTT | CASSADQGRTEKLFF
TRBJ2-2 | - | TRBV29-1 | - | TGCAGCGTTGATACAGGGTTCACCGGGGAGCTGTTTTTT | CSVDTGFTGELFF
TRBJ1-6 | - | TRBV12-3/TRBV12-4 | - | TGTGCCACCCAACTTGGGGCAGGGTCTTCACCCCTCCACTTT | CATQLGAGSSPLHF
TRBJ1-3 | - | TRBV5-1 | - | TGCGCCAGCAGCCGGGACCACTCTGGAAACACCATATATTTT | CASSRDHSGNTIYF
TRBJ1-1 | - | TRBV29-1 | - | TGCAGCGTTGCCCCTGGGGCGGCGAACACTGAAGCTTTCTTT | CSVAPGAANTEAFF
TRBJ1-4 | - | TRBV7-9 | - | TGTGCCAGCAGCTTAGCGCGGGCAGCAACTAATGAAAAACTGTTTTTT | CASSLARAATNEKLFF
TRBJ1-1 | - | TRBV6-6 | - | TGTGCCAGCAGTTACTGGGGAAACACTGAAGCTTTCTTT | CASSYWGNTEAFF
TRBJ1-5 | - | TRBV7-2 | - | TGTGCCAGCAGCTTGAGAGGGTATCAGCCCCAGCATTTT | CASSLRGYQPQHF
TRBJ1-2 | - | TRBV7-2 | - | TGTGCCAGCAGCTTCGGAGGGGATGGCTACACCTTC | CASSFGGDGYTF
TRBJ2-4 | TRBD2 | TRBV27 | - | TGTGCCAGCAGCTGGGGGGGGGAGGCCAAAAACATTCAGTACTTC | CASSWGGEAKNIQYF
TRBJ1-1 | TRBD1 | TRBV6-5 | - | TGTGCCAGCAGTGACAGGGGGCAAGCTTTCTTT | CASSDRGQAFF
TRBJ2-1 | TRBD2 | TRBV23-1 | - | TGCGCCAGCAGACCTTCGAGCGGGGGGGCCGTGAATGAGCAGTTCTTC | CASRPSSGGAVNEQFF
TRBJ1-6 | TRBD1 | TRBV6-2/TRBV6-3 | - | TGTGCCAGCACGGGGGACAGGGGGCGCTTTGGACGATCACCCCTCCACTTT | CASTGDRGRFGRSPLHF
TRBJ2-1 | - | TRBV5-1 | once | TGCGCCAGCAGTTACAGGGAGGTAAATGAGCAGTTCTTC | CASSYREVNEQFF
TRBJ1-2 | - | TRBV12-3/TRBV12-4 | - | TGTGCCAGCACCCGGGACACGGCGGACTACACCTTC | CASTRDTADYTF
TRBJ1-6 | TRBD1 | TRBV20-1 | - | TGCAGTGCTAGAATGGGACAGGGCGATTCACCCCTCCACTTT | CSARMGQGDSPLHF
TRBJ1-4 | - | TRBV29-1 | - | TGCAGCGTTGAGGGGGCCGGTAATGAAAAACTGTTTTTT | CSVEGAGNEKLFF
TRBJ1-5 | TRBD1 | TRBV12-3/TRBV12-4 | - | TGTGCCAGCAGTCTAGGGACAGGCCCTCTGTCCCAGCATTTT | CASSLGTGPLSQHF
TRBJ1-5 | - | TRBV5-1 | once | TGCGCCAGCAGCTTGGAAGGGACGAGCAATCAGCCCCAGCATTTT | CASSLEGTSNQPQHF
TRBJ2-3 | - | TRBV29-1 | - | TGCAGCACTCGGGAGCAGTTTAACGCAGATACGCAGTATTTT | CSTREQFNADTQYF
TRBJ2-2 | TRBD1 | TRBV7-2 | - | TGTGCCAGCAGCACGGACAGGGGGCTTATGGCCGGGGAGCTGTTTTTT | CASSTDRGLMAGELFF
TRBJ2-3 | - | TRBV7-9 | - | TGTGCCAGCAGCCAGGGAGGCGGGCGGGGCACAGATACGCAGTATTTT | CASSQGGGRGTDTQYF
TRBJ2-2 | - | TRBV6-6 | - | TGTGCCAGCAGTTACATGGGGCGTGCCGGGGAGCTGTTTTTT | CASSYMGRAGELFF
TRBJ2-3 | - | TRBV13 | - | TGTGCCAGCAGCCGTTCGGGGTCACGCACAGATACGCAGTATTTT | CASSRSGSRTDTQYF
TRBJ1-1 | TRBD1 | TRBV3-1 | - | TGTGCCAGCAGGCAGACAGGGGGAATTGAAGCTTTCTTT | CASRQTGGIEAFF
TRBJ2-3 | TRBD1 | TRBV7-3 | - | TGTGCCAGCAGCTCCAACACAGGGGGCGTAGATACGCAGTATTTT | CASSSNTGGVDTQYF
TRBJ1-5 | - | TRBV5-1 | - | TGCGCCAGCAGCTCGGACGGAAGCAATCAGCCCCAGCATTTT | CASSSDGSNQPQHF
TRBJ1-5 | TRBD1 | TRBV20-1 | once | TGCAGTGCTTCGACAGGGATTGTTGGCGACCAGCCCCAGCATTTT | CSASTGIVGDQPQHF
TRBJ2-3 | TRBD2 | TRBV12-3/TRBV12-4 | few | TGTGCCAGCAGTTTGACTAGCGGGGACACAGATACGCAGTATTTT | CASSLTSGDTDTQYF
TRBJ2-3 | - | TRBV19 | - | TGTGCCAGTAGTATAGGTGTTCCCGACACAGATACGCAGTATTTT | CASSIGVPDTDTQYF
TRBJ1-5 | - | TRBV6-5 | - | TGTGCCAGCAGGCCTACAGGGAGGGTTCAGCCCCAGCATTTT | CASRPTGRVQPQHF
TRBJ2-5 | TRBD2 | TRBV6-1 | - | TGTGCCAGCAGTAAGGAGACTAGCGGGGGCGGAGAGACCCAGTACTTC | CASSKETSGGGETQYF
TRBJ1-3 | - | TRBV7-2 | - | TGTGCCAGCAGCCCCGGCCACGTCGGCGGCACCATATATTTT | CASSPGHVGGTIYF
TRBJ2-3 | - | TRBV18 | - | TGTGCCAGCTCCGGATCCGCAGGGAGTAGGCGCGGTACGCAGTATTTT | CASSGSAGSRRGTQYF
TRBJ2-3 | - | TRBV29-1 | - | TGCAGCGTTGAAGCGGTCGATACGCAGTATTTT | CSVEAVDTQYF
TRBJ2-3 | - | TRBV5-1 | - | TGCGCCAGCTCTAAGATAGGGGGAGATACGCAGTATTTT | CASSKIGGDTQYF
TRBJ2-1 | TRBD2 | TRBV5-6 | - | TGTGCCAGCAGCTTGACAGCGGGGAGAGGCAATGAGCAGTTCTTC | CASSLTAGRGNEQFF
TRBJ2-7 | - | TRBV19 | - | TGTGCCACCACCACCCTGGTCGGCAGCTCCTACGAGCAGTACTTC | CATTTLVGSSYEQYF
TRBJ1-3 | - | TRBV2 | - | TGTGCCAGCAGTACAGAGAACCACTCTGGAAACACCATATATTTT | CASSTENHSGNTIYF
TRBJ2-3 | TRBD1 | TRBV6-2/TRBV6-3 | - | TGTGCCAGCAGTTCCCGCGTGAGGGGGCTCGCGGCAGATACGCAGTATTTT | CASSSRVRGLAADTQYF
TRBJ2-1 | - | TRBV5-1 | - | TGCGCCAGCAGCCCCCGCCGCTCCTACAATGAGCAGTTCTTC | CASSPRRSYNEQFF
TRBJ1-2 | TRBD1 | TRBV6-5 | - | TGTGCCAGCAGTGGGACAGGGGGAAATCTTTATGGCTACACCTTC | CASSGTGGNLYGYTF
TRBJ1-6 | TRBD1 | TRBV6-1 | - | TGTGCCAGCACGGGGACAGGACGGTCACCCCTCCACTTT | CASTGTGRSPLHF
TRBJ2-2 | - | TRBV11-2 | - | TGTGCCAGCAGCTTAGGCCAGATTGGCGGGGAGCTGTTTTTT | CASSLGQIGGELFF
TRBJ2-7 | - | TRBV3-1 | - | TGTGCCAGCGGGGGCCTCGCAGTTTACGAGCAGTACTTC | CASGGLAVYEQYF
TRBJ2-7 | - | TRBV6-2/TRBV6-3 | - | TGTGCCAGCCACCGCCAGGGCTCCTACGAGCAGTACTTC | CASHRQGSYEQYF
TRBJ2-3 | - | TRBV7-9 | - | TGTGCCAGCAGCTTAAGGGGGGGGGCAGGGAATACGCAGTATTTT | CASSLRGGAGNTQYF